Listed here are 13 T cell receptor beta chains from one sample, sequenced in a study of T-cell memory formation after mild COVID-19. TCRdb re-analysed the 5' RACE reads in MiXCR, keeping a single row per CDR3 protein. Of roughly 580,000 distinct CDR3 sequences listed, under 20% are singletons. Sequencing was done on a sample of PBMCs or a T cell subset sorted from them (not recorded which). The receptor source for this set is an adult woman who had mild COVID-19 (a few samples of this study predate the infection). Cell type and time point are not known.

In its sample, this clonotype was seen a few times. This sequence joins TRBV19 and TRBJ2-1; D remains unclear. The CDR3 has 14 amino acids. V lost 2 bases and J lost 6, with 11 bases in between. Germline V CDR1 and CDR2: LNHDA, SQIVND (reference sequence). DNA for the CDR3: TGTGCCAGTAGTATAACAAGCGACCGCAATGAGCAGTTCTTC. Its protein is CASSITSDRNEQFF.

This clonotype was detected a few times. The rearrangement links TRBV6-2 or TRBV6-3 to TRBJ2-3; tentatively, D is TRBD2 (5 bases). The CDR3 sequence is 12 residues long. In germline, CDR1 is MNHEY, CDR2 SVGEGT. Trimming took off 6 bases at V and 5 bases at J, with 9 bases between the two ends. The CDR3: CASRKGEDTQYF. The CDR3 nucleotides are TGTGCCAGCAGAAAGGGAGAAGATACGCAGTATTTT.

This clonotype has more than one count but fewer than ten. V and J are TRBV5-6 and TRBJ2-7, with 7 bases matching TRBD1. Germline lookup yields CDR1 SGHDT and CDR2 YYEEEE. This CDR3 is built from 14 residues. The ends lost 4 bases at V and 1 base at J; junction bases unmatched: 5. The CDR3 protein is CASSTKGQSYEQYF. The CDR3 DNA sequence: TGTGCCAGCAGCACTAAGGGACAGTCCTACGAGCAGTACTTC.

This clonotype was found a few times. This rearrangement joins TRBV7-8 to TRBJ2-1; 13 bases match TRBD2. Germline CDR1 is SGHVS and CDR2 is FQNEAQ. The CDR3 length is 15 residues. Trimming cost V 5 bases and J 6 bases; bases outside gene matches: 4. For the CDR3, the DNA is TGTGCCAGCAGCAAACTAGCGGGAGGGAGCAATGAGCAGTTCTTC. Translating it yields CASSKLAGGSNEQFF.

The chain is built from TRBV5-1 and TRBJ1-3, with a tentative D call TRBD1 (6 bases). The ends were cut back, 0 bases at V and 3 bases at J, with 10 bases in the middle. The CDR3 extends over 15 amino acids. Germline CDR1 and CDR2: SGHRS and YFSETQ. The CDR3 loop is CASSLEDSLGNTIYF. The CDR3 DNA follows: TGCGCCAGCAGCTTGGAGGACAGCCTTGGAAACACCATATATTTT.

V usage is TRBV5-8 and J usage is TRBJ1-2; D call uncertain. Trimming shortened V by 2 bases and J by 8 bases, and 13 bases separated the two germline ends. The CDR3 is 13 residues long. Per germline, CDR1 SGHTS and CDR2 YDEGEE. CDR3 in amino acids: CASSFGSGNGYTF. CDR3 DNA: TGTGCCAGCAGCTTCGGGTCGGGCAACGGCTACACCTTC.

This chain joins TRBV24-1 and TRBJ2-1; D might be TRBD1 (6 bases). The CDR3 extends over 15 amino acids. V was clipped by 2 bases and J by 2 bases, with 9 bases between them. Germline V gene sequence: CDR1 KGHDR, CDR2 SFDVKD. The CDR3 nucleotides are TGTGCCACCAGTGATTCAGGGGACCCCTACAATGAGCAGTTCTTC. Its protein is CATSDSGDPYNEQFF.

This clonotype was seen a few times. V usage is TRBV10-3 and J usage is TRBJ2-7; a weak D match, TRBD1 (5 bases). V lost 3 bases to trimming and J lost 1 base, with 7 bases between them. Per the germline V gene, CDR1 is ENHRY and CDR2 is SYGVKD. This CDR3 region has 13 residues. The CDR3 DNA is TGTGCCATCAGTGAAGACAGATCCTACGAGCAGTACTTC. Translated: CAISEDRSYEQYF.

This chain uses TRBV27 with TRBJ1-1; unclear D gene. The CDR3 spans 14 residues. Trimming stripped 0 bases from V and 4 bases from J, with 9 bases between. Germline CDR1 MNHEY, CDR2 SMNVEV (reference sequence). CDR3 sequence reads: CASSLSRLTTEAFF. DNA for the CDR3: TGTGCCAGCAGTTTATCCCGGCTGACCACTGAAGCTTTCTTT.

The chain recombines TRBV25-1 with TRBJ2-5, with D perhaps assigned TRBD1 or TRBD2 (5 bases each). Trimming took off 2 bases at V and 5 bases at J, with 12 bases between the two ends. The CDR3 extends over 14 amino acids. Per the germline V gene, CDR1 is MGHDK and CDR2 is SYGVNS. The CDR3 DNA sequence: TGTGCCAGCAGTGAAGGGGGAGTCGAGGAGACCCAGTACTTC. Translation gives CASSEGGVEETQYF.

This chain joins TRBV9 and TRBJ2-3; perhaps TRBD1 as D (6 bases). CDR3 length: 17 residues. V lost 0 bases to trimming and J lost 6 bases, with 20 bases between them. Germline V lookup: CDR1 SGDLS, CDR2 YYNGEE. This chain's CDR3 is CASSVDDWTVLADTQYF. CDR3 bases: TGTGCCAGCAGCGTAGACGATTGGACAGTGCTCGCCGATACGCAGTATTTT.

At least ten counts were recorded for this clonotype. V is TRBV5-1 and J is TRBJ2-7; possibly TRBD2 for D (6 bases). V lost 5 bases, J lost 0 bases, and 9 bases lay in between. The length of the CDR3 is 13 residues. The germline gives CDR1 SGHRS, CDR2 YFSETQ. The CDR3 DNA reads as TGCGCCAGCAGTGGGAGGAGCTCCTACGAGCAGTACTTC. Translating gives CASSGRSSYEQYF. Supplemented by reference TRBV5-1 and TRBJ2-7, the full variable domain reads KAGVTQTPRYLIKTRGQQVTLSCSPISGHRSVSWYQQTPGQGLQFLFEYFSETQRNKGNFPGRFSGRQFSNSRSEMNVSTLELGDSALYLCASSGRSSYEQYFGPGTRLTVT.

The chain uses TRBV5-1 and TRBJ1-1, with 8 bases that match TRBD1. The CDR3 totals 15 residues. Per the germline V gene, CDR1 is SGHRS and CDR2 is YFSETQ. Trimming cost V 5 bases and J 1 base; bases outside gene matches: 7. The CDR3 nucleotides read TGCGCCAGCAGTGGACAGGGTTCGGGGAACACTGAAGCTTTCTTT. It encodes CASSGQGSGNTEAFF.